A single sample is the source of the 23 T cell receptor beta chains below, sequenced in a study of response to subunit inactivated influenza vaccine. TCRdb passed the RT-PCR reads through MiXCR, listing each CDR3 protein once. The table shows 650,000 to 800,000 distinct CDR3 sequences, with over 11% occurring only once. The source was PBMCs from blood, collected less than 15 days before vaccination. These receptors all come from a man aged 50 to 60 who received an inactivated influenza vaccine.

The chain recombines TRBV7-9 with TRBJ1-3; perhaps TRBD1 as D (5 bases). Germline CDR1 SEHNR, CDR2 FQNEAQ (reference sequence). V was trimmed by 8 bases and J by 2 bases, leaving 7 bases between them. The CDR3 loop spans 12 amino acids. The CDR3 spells CASEGTGNTIYF. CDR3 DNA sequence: TGTGCCAGCGAGGGGACTGGAAACACCATATATTTT.

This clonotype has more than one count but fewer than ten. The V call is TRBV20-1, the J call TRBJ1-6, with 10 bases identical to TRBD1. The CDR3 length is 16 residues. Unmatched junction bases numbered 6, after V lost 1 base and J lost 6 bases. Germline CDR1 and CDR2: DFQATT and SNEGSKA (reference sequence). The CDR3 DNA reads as TGCAGTGCTAGAGTTGACAGGGGGCGATTTAATTCACCCCTCCACTTT. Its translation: CSARVDRGRFNSPLHF.

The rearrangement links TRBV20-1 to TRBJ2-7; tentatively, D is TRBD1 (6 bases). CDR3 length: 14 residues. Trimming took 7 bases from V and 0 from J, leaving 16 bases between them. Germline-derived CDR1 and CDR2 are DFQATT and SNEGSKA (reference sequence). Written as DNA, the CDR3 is TGCAGTGTCTATAACAGGGCAATCTCCTACGAGCAGTACTTC. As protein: CSVYNRAISYEQYF.

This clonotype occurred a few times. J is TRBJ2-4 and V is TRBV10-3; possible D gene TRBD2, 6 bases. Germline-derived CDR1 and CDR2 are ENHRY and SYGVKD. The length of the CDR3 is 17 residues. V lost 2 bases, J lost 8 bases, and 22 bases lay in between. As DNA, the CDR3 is TGTGCCATCAGTGAGCTGACATCGGTCGGGGGTGGACACATTCAGTACTTC. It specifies CAISELTSVGGGHIQYF.

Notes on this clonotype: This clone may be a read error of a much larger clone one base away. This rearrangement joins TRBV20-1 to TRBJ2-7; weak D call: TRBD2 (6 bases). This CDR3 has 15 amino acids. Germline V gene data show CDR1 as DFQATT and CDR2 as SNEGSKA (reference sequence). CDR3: CCACVVGEERNEQYF. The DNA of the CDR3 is TGCTGTGCCTGCGTGGTGGGGGAGGAACGGAACGAGCAGTACTTC.

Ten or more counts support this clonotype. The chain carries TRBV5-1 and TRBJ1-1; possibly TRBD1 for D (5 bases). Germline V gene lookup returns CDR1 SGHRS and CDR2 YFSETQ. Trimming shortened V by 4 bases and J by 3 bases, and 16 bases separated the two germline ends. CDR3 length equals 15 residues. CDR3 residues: CASSPGRGSDTEAFF. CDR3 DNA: TGCGCCAGCAGCCCAGGGCGGGGGTCGGACACTGAAGCTTTCTTT.

The CDR3 DNA follows: TGCGCCAGCAGCCACCGCGGGGCTGAGGAGACCCAGTACTTC. Its protein product is CASSHRGAEETQYF. The chain couples TRBV5-1 to TRBJ2-5; tentatively, D is TRBD2 (6 bases). Trimming removed 4 bases from V and 5 bases from J, with 15 bases in between. Germline-derived CDR1 and CDR2 are SGHRS and YFSETQ. The CDR3 runs to 14 residues.

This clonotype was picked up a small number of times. The CDR3 region is CASSLQASGSRGQFF. Here the CDR3 DNA reads TGCGCCAGCAGCTTGCAGGCTAGCGGGAGCCGAGGGCAGTTCTTC. J is TRBJ2-1 and V is TRBV5-1; 10 bases agree with TRBD2. The V gene end was trimmed by 1 base and the J gene end by 12 bases; junction bases not matched to a gene: 10. Germline lookup yields CDR1 SGHRS and CDR2 YFSETQ. The CDR3 runs to 15 residues.

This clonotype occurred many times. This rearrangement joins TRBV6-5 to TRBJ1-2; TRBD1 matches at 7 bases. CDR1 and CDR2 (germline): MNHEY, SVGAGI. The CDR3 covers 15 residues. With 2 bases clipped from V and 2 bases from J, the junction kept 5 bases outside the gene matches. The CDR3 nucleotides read TGTGCCAGCAGTTACCTAGGGGGCGAGAACTATGGCTACACCTTC. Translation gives CASSYLGGENYGYTF.

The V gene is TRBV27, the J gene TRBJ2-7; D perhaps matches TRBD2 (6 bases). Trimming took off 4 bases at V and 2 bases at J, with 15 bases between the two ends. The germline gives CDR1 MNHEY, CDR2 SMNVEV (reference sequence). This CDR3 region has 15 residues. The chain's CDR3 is CASSSVGEAPYEQYF. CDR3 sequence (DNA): TGTGCCAGCAGTTCCGTAGGGGAGGCACCCTACGAGCAGTACTTC.

For the CDR3, the DNA is TGCAGCGCGACTTCGCGGGGGGCTACCTACAATGAGCAGTTCTTC. Translation: CSATSRGATYNEQFF. This sequence joins TRBV29-1 and TRBJ2-1; 8 bases agree with TRBD2. V was clipped by 7 bases and J by 2 bases; unmatched bases: 10. CDR3 length equals 15 residues. Germline values: CDR1 SQVTM, CDR2 ANQGSEA.

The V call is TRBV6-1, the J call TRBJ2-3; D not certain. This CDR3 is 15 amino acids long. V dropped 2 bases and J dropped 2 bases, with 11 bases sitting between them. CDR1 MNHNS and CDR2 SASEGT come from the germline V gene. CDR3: CASSELAGTTDTQYF. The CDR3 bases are TGTGCCAGCAGTGAACTGGCAGGAACCACAGATACGCAGTATTTT.

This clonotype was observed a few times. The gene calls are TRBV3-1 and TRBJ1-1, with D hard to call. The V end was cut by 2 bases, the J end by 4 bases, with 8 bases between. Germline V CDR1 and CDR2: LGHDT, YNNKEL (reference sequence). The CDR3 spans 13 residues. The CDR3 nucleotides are TGTGCCAGCAGCCAAAGACGGGTCACTGAAGCTTTCTTT. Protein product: CASSQRRVTEAFF.

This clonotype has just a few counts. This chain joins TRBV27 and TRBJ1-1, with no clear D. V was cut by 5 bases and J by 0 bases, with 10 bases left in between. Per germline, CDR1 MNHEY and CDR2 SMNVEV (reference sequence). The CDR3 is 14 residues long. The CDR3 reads CASSLTSLNTEAFF. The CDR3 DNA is TGTGCCAGCAGTCTAACCAGCTTGAACACTGAAGCTTTCTTT.

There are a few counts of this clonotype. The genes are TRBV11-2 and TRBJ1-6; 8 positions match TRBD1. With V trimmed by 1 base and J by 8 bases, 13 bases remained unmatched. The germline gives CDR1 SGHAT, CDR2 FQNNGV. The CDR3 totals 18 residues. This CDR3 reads CASSLVGSGTGIYSPLHF. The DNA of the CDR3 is TGTGCCAGCAGCTTAGTTGGGTCCGGGACAGGAATCTATTCACCCCTCCACTTT.

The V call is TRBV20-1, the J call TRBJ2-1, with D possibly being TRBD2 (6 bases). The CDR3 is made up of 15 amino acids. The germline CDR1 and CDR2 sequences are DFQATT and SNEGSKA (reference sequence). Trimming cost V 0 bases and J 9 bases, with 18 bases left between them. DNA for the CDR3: TGCAGTGCTAGAGATCTGGGCGGGGCGGCCGGTGAGCAGTTCTTC. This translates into CSARDLGGAAGEQFF.

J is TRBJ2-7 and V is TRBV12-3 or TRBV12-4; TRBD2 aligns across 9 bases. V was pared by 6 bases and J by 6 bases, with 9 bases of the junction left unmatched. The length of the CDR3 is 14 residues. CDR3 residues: CASSLSGSVGEQYF. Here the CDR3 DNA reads TGTGCCAGCAGCCTTAGCGGGAGTGTCGGCGAGCAGTACTTC.

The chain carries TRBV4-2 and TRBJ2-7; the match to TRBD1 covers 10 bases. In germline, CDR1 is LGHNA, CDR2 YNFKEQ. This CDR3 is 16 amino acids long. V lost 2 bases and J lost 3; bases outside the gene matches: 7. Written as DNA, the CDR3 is TGTGCCAGCAGCCAAACCCTCCGGGACAGGGGCTACGAGCAGTACTTC. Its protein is CASSQTLRDRGYEQYF.

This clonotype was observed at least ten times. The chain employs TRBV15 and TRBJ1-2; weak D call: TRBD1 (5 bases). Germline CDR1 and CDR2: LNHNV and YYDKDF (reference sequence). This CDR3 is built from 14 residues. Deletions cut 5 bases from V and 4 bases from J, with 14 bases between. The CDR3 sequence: CATSGRGTAYGYTF. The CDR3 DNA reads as TGTGCCACCAGCGGGCGTGGGACCGCCTATGGCTACACCTTC.

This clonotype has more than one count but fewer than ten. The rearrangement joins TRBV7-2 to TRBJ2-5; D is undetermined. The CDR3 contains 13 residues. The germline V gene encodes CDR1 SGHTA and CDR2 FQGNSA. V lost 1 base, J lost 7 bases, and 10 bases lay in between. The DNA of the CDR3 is TGTGCCAGCAGCTTAGAACGCCCGGGGACCCAGTACTTC. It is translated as CASSLERPGTQYF.

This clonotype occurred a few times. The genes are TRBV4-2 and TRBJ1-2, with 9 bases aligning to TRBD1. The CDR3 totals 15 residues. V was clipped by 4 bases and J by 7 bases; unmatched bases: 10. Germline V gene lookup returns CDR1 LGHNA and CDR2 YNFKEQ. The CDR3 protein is CASSLGQGRGVGYTF. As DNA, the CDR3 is TGTGCCAGCAGCCTTGGACAGGGGCGAGGAGTTGGCTACACCTTC.

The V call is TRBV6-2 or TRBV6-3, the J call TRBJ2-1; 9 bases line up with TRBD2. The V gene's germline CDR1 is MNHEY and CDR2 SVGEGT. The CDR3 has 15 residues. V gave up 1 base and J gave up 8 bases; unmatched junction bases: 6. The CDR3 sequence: CASSYFLAGNYEQFF. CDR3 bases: TGTGCCAGCAGTTACTTCCTAGCGGGGAACTATGAGCAGTTCTTC.

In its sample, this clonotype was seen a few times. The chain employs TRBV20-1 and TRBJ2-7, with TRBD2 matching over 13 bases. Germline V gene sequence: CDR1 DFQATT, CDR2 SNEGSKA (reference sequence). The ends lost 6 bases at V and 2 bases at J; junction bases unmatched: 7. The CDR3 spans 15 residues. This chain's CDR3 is CSAMGLAGRAYEQYF. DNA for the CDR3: TGCAGTGCAATGGGACTAGCGGGGCGCGCCTACGAGCAGTACTTC.